This T cell receptor (beta chain) is drawn from a study of T-cell memory formation after mild COVID-19. Overall study results and limits: Memory from before infection featured some responding clones, which suggests cross-reactive memory joined. Later expanders leaned CD4+, whereas clones that contracted between day 15 and 85 were balanced CD4/CD8. Contracting clones localized mainly to CM and EM when CD4+ and mainly to EMRA when CD8+.

This clonotype was seen only once. The target antigen is unknown. TCRdb independently ran MiXCR on the 5' RACE reads; one entry per CDR3 protein. The repertoire has around 450,000 distinct CDR3 sequences, 15% to 25% of them found once; the top ten carry 7.5% to 9.5%. The TCR was taken from an adult woman who had mild COVID-19 (a few samples of this study predate the infection). Cell type and time point are not known. The source material was PBMCs or a T cell subset sorted from them (not recorded which).

This chain's CDR3 is CASSLRGWTDEQYF. CDR3 coding DNA: TGTGCCAGCAGCTTAAGGGGCTGGACCGACGAGCAGTACTTC. The chain carries TRBV7-9 and TRBJ2-7; tentative D call: TRBD1 (5 bases). V lost 2 bases and J 5 bases, leaving 13 bases between the germline ends. Germline CDR1 is SEHNR and CDR2 is FQNEAQ (reference sequence). This CDR3 region has 14 residues.